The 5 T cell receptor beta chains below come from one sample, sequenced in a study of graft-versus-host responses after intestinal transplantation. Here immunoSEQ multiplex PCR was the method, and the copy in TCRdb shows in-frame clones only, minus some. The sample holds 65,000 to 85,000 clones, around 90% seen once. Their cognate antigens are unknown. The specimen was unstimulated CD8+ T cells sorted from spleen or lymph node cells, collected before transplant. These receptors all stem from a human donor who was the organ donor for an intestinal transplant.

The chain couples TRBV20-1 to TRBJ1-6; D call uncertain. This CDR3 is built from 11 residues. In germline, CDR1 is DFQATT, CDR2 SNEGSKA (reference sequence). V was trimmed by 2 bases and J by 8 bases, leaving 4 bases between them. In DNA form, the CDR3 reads TGCAGTGCTAGACCTGATTCACCCCTCCACTTT. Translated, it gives CSARPDSPLHF.

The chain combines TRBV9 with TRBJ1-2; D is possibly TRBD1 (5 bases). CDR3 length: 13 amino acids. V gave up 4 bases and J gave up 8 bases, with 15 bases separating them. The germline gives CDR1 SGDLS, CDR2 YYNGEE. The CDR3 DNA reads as TGTGCCAGCAGCCTCCGAGAGAAGGGGGGCTACACCTTC. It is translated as CASSLREKGGYTF.

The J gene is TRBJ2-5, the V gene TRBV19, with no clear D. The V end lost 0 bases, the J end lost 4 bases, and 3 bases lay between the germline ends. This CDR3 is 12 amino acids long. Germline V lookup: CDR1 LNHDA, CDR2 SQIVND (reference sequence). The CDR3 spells CASSIDGETQYF. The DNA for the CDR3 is TGTGCCAGTAGTATAGACGGAGAGACCCAGTACTTC.

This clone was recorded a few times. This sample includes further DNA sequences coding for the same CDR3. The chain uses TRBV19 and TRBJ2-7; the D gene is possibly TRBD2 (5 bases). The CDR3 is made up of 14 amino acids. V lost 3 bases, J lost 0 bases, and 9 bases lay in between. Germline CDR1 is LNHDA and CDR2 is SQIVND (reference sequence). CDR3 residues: CASSMVGGSYEQYF. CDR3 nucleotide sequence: TGTGCCAGTAGTATGGTCGGAGGCTCCTACGAGCAGTACTTC.

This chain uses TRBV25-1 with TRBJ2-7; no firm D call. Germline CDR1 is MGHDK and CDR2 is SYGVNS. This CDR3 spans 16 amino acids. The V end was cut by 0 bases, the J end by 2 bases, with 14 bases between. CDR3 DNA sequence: TGTGCCAGCAGTGAATATTGGACCATGCGGACCTACGAGCAGTACTTC. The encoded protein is CASSEYWTMRTYEQYF.